The next 25 T cell receptor beta chains were all read from a single sample in a study of shared clonotypes between healthy human individuals. Libraries were prepared by immunoSEQ multiplex PCR; TCRdb keeps only in-frame clonotypes and omits some of them. Altogether some 1,400,000 clones are present, more than 95% being singletons, with the ten largest covering over 1%. The specimen sequenced was naive CD4+ T cells sorted from blood. The sample's subset: CD45RA+ positively selected. The receptors were gathered from a man aged 25 to 45 in good health.

On this clone: This same CDR3 is encoded by further DNA sequences in the sample. The chain links TRBV5-1 to TRBJ2-5; D uncertain. With 5 bases removed from V and 5 bases from J, the gap between germline ends came to 16 bases. From germline, CDR1 is SGHRS and CDR2 YFSETQ. The CDR3 is 14 residues long. For the CDR3, the DNA is TGCGCCAGCAGTTTAGGACCGGGTAGCGAGACCCAGTACTTC. It codes for CASSLGPGSETQYF.

The gene calls are TRBV18 and TRBJ1-5, with TRBD1 as a possible D gene (5 bases). Trimming left V 6 bases short and J 7 bases short, with 19 bases between. Germline V gene sequence: CDR1 KGHSH, CDR2 LQKENI. The CDR3 has 15 amino acids. CDR3 loop: CASSLTRTSPQPQHF. CDR3 nucleotides: TGTGCCAGCTCTCTCACCCGGACATCCCCCCAGCCCCAGCATTTT.

The V gene is TRBV28, the J gene TRBJ1-2; 7 bases are shared with TRBD1. The CDR3 runs to 13 residues. Unmatched junction bases numbered 7, after V lost 7 bases and J lost 5 bases. Germline V lookup: CDR1 MDHEN, CDR2 SYDVKM. The CDR3 region has the DNA TGTGCCAGCACCGAGACAGGGTGGTATGGCTACACCTTC. Translated: CASTETGWYGYTF.

The chain uses TRBV7-2 and TRBJ2-2; D perhaps matches TRBD2 (6 bases). V dropped 5 bases and J dropped 0 bases, with 10 bases sitting between them. This CDR3 is built from 15 residues. Germline lookup yields CDR1 SGHTA and CDR2 FQGNSA. This chain's CDR3 is CASSLRLANTGELFF. CDR3 DNA sequence: TGTGCCAGCAGCCTTAGACTAGCGAACACCGGGGAGCTGTTTTTT. The entire variable domain, with the rest obtained from reference TRBV7-2 and TRBJ2-2, is as follows: GAGVSQSPSNKVTEKGKDVELRCDPISGHTALYWYRQSLGQGLEFLIYFQGNSAPDKSGLPSDRFSAERTGGSVSTLTIQRTQQEDSAVYLCASSLRLANTGELFFGEGSRLTVL.

The chain has TRBV10-3 and TRBJ2-7; the D is unclear. There are 15 residues in the CDR3. CDR1 is ENHRY and CDR2 is SYGVKD in the germline V gene. V lost 3 bases and J 2 bases, leaving 14 bases between the germline ends. CDR3 bases: TGTGCCATCAGTGATAGTGCTAACGAAACCTACGAGCAGTACTTC. Its protein is CAISDSANETYEQYF.

With respect to this clone: The sample carries other DNA sequences with the same CDR3. The genes are TRBV10-2 and TRBJ2-5; 8 positions match TRBD2. Germline CDR1 WSHSY, CDR2 SAAADI. CDR3 length equals 14 residues. V trimming: 6 bases; J trimming: 1 base; junction bases outside the gene matches: 4. The CDR3 DNA reads TGCGCCAGCAGCGATACTAGCGGCCAAGAGACCCAGTACTTC. This encodes CASSDTSGQETQYF.

The chain has TRBV9 and TRBJ2-3, with 7 bases that match TRBD2. The CDR3 extends over 18 amino acids. V gave up 0 bases and J gave up 2 bases; unmatched junction bases: 12. Germline V gene sequence: CDR1 SGDLS, CDR2 YYNGEE. The CDR3 sequence is CASSVALASGTATDTQYF. CDR3 nucleotides: TGTGCCAGCAGCGTAGCTTTGGCTAGCGGTACTGCCACAGATACGCAGTATTTT.

The CDR3 region is CASSLGQGLNTEAFF. In nucleotides, the CDR3 is TGTGCCAGCAGCTTGGGACAGGGTTTGAACACTGAAGCTTTCTTT. V and J are TRBV5-4 and TRBJ1-1, with 7 bases fitting TRBD1. The CDR3 is 15 residues long. From germline, CDR1 is SGHNT and CDR2 YYREEE (reference sequence). With V trimmed by 0 bases and J by 0 bases, 2 bases remained unmatched.

The chain links TRBV27 to TRBJ2-7, with TRBD2 matching 8 bases. Germline CDR1 reads MNHEY; CDR2 reads SMNVEV (reference sequence). This CDR3 comprises 17 residues. The trim removed 0 bases at V and 1 base at J, leaving 8 bases unmatched. In DNA, the CDR3 is TGTGCCAGCAGTTTATCCAGGCTAGCGGGTCGTTCCTACGAGCAGTACTTC. Translated, it gives CASSLSRLAGRSYEQYF.

This rearrangement joins TRBV6-5 to TRBJ1-2; D gene uncertain. Germline CDR1 reads MNHEY; CDR2 reads SVGAGI. The CDR3 length is 14 residues. V shed 5 bases and J shed 7 bases, with 17 bases lying between them. For the CDR3, the DNA is TGTGCCAGCAGTCCCTCGACGGGAGTCAGTGGCTACACCTTC. Its protein product is CASSPSTGVSGYTF.

The chain couples TRBV7-2 to TRBJ1-5, with unresolved D. CDR1 SGHTA and CDR2 FQGNSA come from the germline V gene. This CDR3 is 14 amino acids long. V was trimmed by 5 bases and J by 7 bases, leaving 15 bases between them. The CDR3 here is CASSLHNVRQPQHF. The CDR3 nucleotides are TGTGCCAGCAGCCTCCACAATGTTCGACAGCCCCAGCATTTT.

This chain joins TRBV11-2 and TRBJ2-1; 9 bases match TRBD2. J lost 4 bases, V lost 1 base, and 2 bases had no gene match. Germline assignment: CDR1 SGHAT and CDR2 FQNNGV. This CDR3 contains 15 residues. CDR3 nucleotides: TGTGCCAGCAGCTTAGTAGCGGGAGTGTACAATGAGCAGTTCTTC. Protein: CASSLVAGVYNEQFF.

The chain has TRBV10-1 and TRBJ2-3; D unclear. V dropped 3 bases and J dropped 4 bases, with 8 bases sitting between them. CDR1 is WNHNN and CDR2 is SYGVQD in the germline V gene (reference sequence). This CDR3 has 13 residues. DNA of the CDR3: TGCGCCAGCAGTGACGGAGTGGCAGATACGCAGTATTTT. It codes for CASSDGVADTQYF.

This rearrangement joins TRBV18 to TRBJ2-4; 11 bases map to TRBD1. Germline V lookup: CDR1 KGHSH, CDR2 LQKENI. The CDR3 is 15 amino acids. The J segment lost 8 bases and the V segment lost 6 bases, leaving 9 bases of the junction unmatched. The CDR3 sequence is CASSPGQGAGDIQYF. As DNA, the CDR3 is TGTGCCAGCTCTCCCGGACAGGGGGCTGGGGACATTCAGTACTTC. Using reference TRBV18 and TRBJ2-4 for the parts outside the CDR3, the full variable domain is NAGVMQNPRHLVRRRGQEARLRCSPMKGHSHVYWYRQLPEEGLKFMVYLQKENIIDESGMPKERFSAEFPKEGPSILRIQQVVRGDSAAYFCASSPGQGAGDIQYFGAGTRLSVL.

This rearrangement joins TRBV5-5 to TRBJ2-3, with 10 bases lining up with TRBD2. Germline lookup yields CDR1 SGHKS and CDR2 YYEKEE (reference sequence). With 0 bases clipped from V and 1 base from J, the junction kept 11 bases outside the gene matches. This CDR3 has 19 amino acids. In DNA, the CDR3 is TGTGCCAGCAGCTTGGTAGCTAGCGGGAGATCTTTAGGCACAGATACGCAGTATTTT. It codes for CASSLVASGRSLGTDTQYF.

The rearrangement links TRBV5-1 to TRBJ2-5, with D perhaps given as TRBD1 or TRBD2 (5 bases each). V shed 6 bases and J shed 1 base, with 10 bases lying between them. From germline, CDR1 is SGHRS and CDR2 YFSETQ. The CDR3 is made up of 13 amino acids. Here the CDR3 reads CASIKGPQETQYF. CDR3 DNA sequence: TGCGCCAGCATAAAGGGACCCCAAGAGACCCAGTACTTC. The full variable domain, completed using reference TRBV5-1 and TRBJ2-5, is KAGVTQTPRYLIKTRGQQVTLSCSPISGHRSVSWYQQTPGQGLQFLFEYFSETQRNKGNFPGRFSGRQFSNSRSEMNVSTLELGDSALYLCASIKGPQETQYFGPGTRLLVL.

The V call is TRBV5-1, the J call TRBJ2-1, with D hard to call. Germline V lookup: CDR1 SGHRS, CDR2 YFSETQ. Trimming removed 0 bases at V and 9 bases at J, with 7 bases between. The CDR3 is 12 residues long. The CDR3 loop reads CASSLALGEQFF. CDR3 bases: TGCGCCAGCAGCTTGGCGCTGGGTGAGCAGTTCTTC.

V gene TRBV7-9 combines with J gene TRBJ2-3; no reliable D call. The V gene lost 2 bases and the J gene lost 0 bases, with 6 bases spanning the gap. The germline V gene has CDR1 SEHNR and CDR2 FQNEAQ (reference sequence). CDR3 length equals 14 residues. In DNA, the CDR3 is TGTGCCAGCAGCTTAATGGTCAGCACAGATACGCAGTATTTT. This translates into CASSLMVSTDTQYF.

The gene calls are TRBV29-1 and TRBJ2-3; 7 bases align to TRBD2. J lost 0 bases, V lost 6 bases, and 6 bases had no gene match. The V gene's germline CDR1 is SQVTM and CDR2 ANQGSEA. The CDR3 extends over 14 amino acids. Here the CDR3 DNA reads TGCAGCGTCTCACTAGCGCCTAGCACAGATACGCAGTATTTT. Translating gives CSVSLAPSTDTQYF.

The rearrangement uses TRBV19 and TRBJ2-1; D is possibly TRBD2 (6 bases). The V end was cut by 5 bases, the J end by 6 bases, with 11 bases between. This CDR3 has 13 amino acids. Germline V CDR1 and CDR2: LNHDA, SQIVND (reference sequence). This chain's CDR3 is CASSGTAPNEQFF. The DNA for the CDR3 is TGTGCCAGTAGTGGGACTGCCCCCAATGAGCAGTTCTTC.

The rearrangement uses TRBV7-9 and TRBJ1-1; D is unclear. V was shortened by 1 base and J by 2 bases, with 11 bases between the two germline ends. The CDR3 sequence is 15 residues long. The germline CDR1 and CDR2 sequences are SEHNR and FQNEAQ (reference sequence). CDR3: CASSLVGQSNTEAFF. In nucleotides, the CDR3 is TGTGCCAGCAGCTTAGTCGGGCAGTCTAACACTGAAGCTTTCTTT.

This clone was seen once. The J gene is TRBJ2-7, the V gene TRBV6-1; 7 nucleotides match TRBD1. V lost 8 bases, J lost 5 bases, and 9 bases stayed unmatched. This CDR3 is 13 amino acids long. The V gene's germline CDR1 is MNHNS and CDR2 SASEGT. CDR3 loop: CASGDRASHEQYF. The DNA of the CDR3 is TGTGCCAGCGGAGACAGGGCAAGCCACGAGCAGTACTTC.

V and J are TRBV6-1 and TRBJ1-5; weak D call: TRBD1 (5 bases). Germline loops: CDR1 MNHNS, CDR2 SASEGT. This CDR3 spans 14 amino acids. V lost 7 bases and J lost 6, with 16 bases in between. The CDR3 bases are TGTGCCAGCACCGCCAAAGGGGCAAGTCAGCCCCAGCATTTT. Translation: CASTAKGASQPQHF.

This clone was recorded only once. The chain has TRBV29-1 and TRBJ2-7; 7 nucleotides align to TRBD1. This CDR3 spans 12 amino acids. The junction had 4 bases not matched to a gene; V was cut back by 6 bases and J by 2 bases. CDR1 and CDR2 from the germline V gene are SQVTM and ANQGSEA. The CDR3 DNA is TGCAGCGTCGGACAGGACCCCTACGAGCAGTACTTC. Residues: CSVGQDPYEQYF.

V usage is TRBV9 and J usage is TRBJ1-2, with TRBD1 matching over 7 bases. CDR3 length: 16 residues. V lost 4 bases, J lost 6 bases, and 15 bases stayed unmatched. Germline CDR1 is SGDLS and CDR2 is YYNGEE. CDR3: CASSLIGQARVDGYTF. In DNA, the CDR3 is TGTGCCAGCAGCCTGATAGGACAGGCTCGGGTGGATGGCTACACCTTC.